These 14 T cell receptor beta chains were all obtained from the same sample, sequenced in a study of T cell changes during pregnancy in multiple sclerosis. Sequencing used immunoSEQ multiplex PCR; TCRdb keeps in-frame clones, though not all of them. The sample contains 32,000 or so clones, about 91% of which appear only once. Specimen: CD8+ T cells from peripheral blood mononuclear cells, collected in the second trimester of pregnancy. These receptors came from a female donor with multiple sclerosis, enrolled in a pregnancy study.

The chain recombines TRBV7-3 with TRBJ2-2, with 8 bases aligning to TRBD1. V trimming: 5 bases; J trimming: 6 bases; junction bases outside the gene matches: 5. The CDR3 length is 14 residues. Germline V gives CDR1 SGHTA, CDR2 FQGTGA. The CDR3 here is CASSPTGVAGELFF. CDR3 sequence (DNA): TGTGCCAGCAGCCCGACAGGGGTAGCCGGGGAGCTGTTTTTT.

V and J are TRBV6-5 and TRBJ2-7, with D perhaps matching TRBD2 (5 bases). Trimming took off 6 bases at V and 5 bases at J, with 20 bases between the two ends. The CDR3 has 15 residues. Germline loops: CDR1 MNHEY, CDR2 SVGAGI. CDR3 region: CASRPLGYSAHEQYF. In nucleotides, the CDR3 is TGTGCCAGCAGGCCTCTCGGGTATAGCGCCCACGAGCAGTACTTC.

The V call is TRBV2, the J call TRBJ2-1; maybe TRBD2 (7 bases). The CDR3 is 12 residues long. Germline lookup yields CDR1 SNHLY and CDR2 FYNNEI. Trimming left V 8 bases short and J 6 bases short, with 11 bases between. The CDR3 DNA reads TGTGCCAGCGAGGGGGGGGGCAATGAGCAGTTCTTC. This sequence encodes CASEGGGNEQFF. Supplemented by reference TRBV2 and TRBJ2-1, the full variable domain reads EPEVTQTPSHQVTQMGQEVILRCVPISNHLYFYWYRQILGQKVEFLVSFYNNEISEKSEIFDDQFSVERPDGSNFTLKIRSTKLEDSAMYFCASEGGGNEQFFGPGTRLTVL.

The chain has TRBV9 and TRBJ2-2, with D possibly matching TRBD1 (6 bases). Germline CDR1 reads SGDLS; CDR2 reads YYNGEE. V lost 3 bases and J 7 bases, leaving 10 bases between the germline ends. The CDR3 length is 13 residues. The CDR3 region has the DNA TGTGCCAGCAGCGCAGGGGTGCACGGGGAGCTGTTTTTT. Translating gives CASSAGVHGELFF.

The sample holds one count of this clone. V is TRBV15 and J is TRBJ2-1, with 8 bases matching TRBD2. Trimming removed 2 bases from V and 2 bases from J; junction bases left unmatched: 5. Germline lookup yields CDR1 LNHNV and CDR2 YYDKDF (reference sequence). The CDR3 has 16 residues. The CDR3 loop is CATSRSSGLTYNEQFF. CDR3 nucleotides: TGTGCCACCAGCAGATCTAGCGGGCTTACCTACAATGAGCAGTTCTTC.

This rearrangement joins TRBV5-1 to TRBJ2-5; D ambiguous. Trimming removed 0 bases from V and 2 bases from J, with 11 bases in between. The CDR3 consists of 15 residues. Germline CDR1 reads SGHRS; CDR2 reads YFSETQ. CDR3 in amino acids: CASSLEVSRQETQYF. CDR3 nucleotides: TGCGCCAGCAGCTTGGAAGTTTCGAGGCAAGAGACCCAGTACTTC.

This clone came up a few times. This chain links TRBV7-3 with TRBJ2-2; 9 bases are shared with TRBD1. The CDR3 spans 13 residues. J was trimmed by 5 bases and V by 8 bases; bases with no gene match: 3. In germline, CDR1 is SGHTA, CDR2 FQGTGA. The CDR3 DNA reads as TGTGCCAGCGGGACAGGGTTAACCGGGGAGCTGTTTTTT. Translated, it gives CASGTGLTGELFF.

This chain joins TRBV5-5 and TRBJ1-5, with D possibly being TRBD1 (6 bases). Per germline, CDR1 SGHKS and CDR2 YYEKEE (reference sequence). The CDR3 is made up of 14 amino acids. With 0 bases removed from V and 9 bases from J, the gap between germline ends came to 13 bases. For the CDR3, the DNA is TGTGCCAGCAGCTTGGCCGGGGGGCCCGGGCCCCAGCATTTT. Protein: CASSLAGGPGPQHF.

The rearrangement uses TRBV27 and TRBJ2-2; possible D gene TRBD2, 6 bases. CDR1 is MNHEY and CDR2 is SMNVEV in the germline V gene (reference sequence). The CDR3 spans 15 residues. Trimming removed 6 bases from V and 7 bases from J, with 18 bases in between. The CDR3 nucleotides are TGTGCCAGCAGCGACGGGGGAGTCTTGGTCGGGGAGCTGTTTTTT. Translation: CASSDGGVLVGELFF.

Only one count was recorded for this clone. The V and J genes are TRBV28 and TRBJ2-7; 7 positions match TRBD1. V shed 6 bases and J 6 bases; nucleotides not matched to a gene: 8. Germline-derived CDR1 and CDR2 are MDHEN and SYDVKM. The CDR3 consists of 13 residues. The CDR3 spells CASSRQGPREQYF. In nucleotides, the CDR3 is TGTGCCAGCAGCCGACAGGGCCCTCGCGAGCAGTACTTC.

This clone was counted only a few times. The chain has TRBV4-2 and TRBJ1-5; 10 nucleotides match TRBD1. In germline, CDR1 is LGHNA, CDR2 YNFKEQ. J lost 6 bases, V lost 1 base, and 3 bases had no gene match. The CDR3 contains 15 residues. This CDR3 is CASSQGTGGFQPQHF. DNA of the CDR3: TGTGCCAGCAGCCAAGGGACAGGGGGTTTTCAGCCCCAGCATTTT.

The gene calls are TRBV29-1 and TRBJ2-1, with 7 bases identical to TRBD1. J was trimmed by 3 bases and V by 4 bases; bases with no gene match: 18. Germline V gene data show CDR1 as SQVTM and CDR2 as ANQGSEA. The CDR3 spans 18 residues. CDR3 DNA sequence: TGCAGCGTTGCAGGTTTTCTAGTGCCGAGACAGGGCTACAATGAGCAGTTCTTC. It translates to CSVAGFLVPRQGYNEQFF.

The rearrangement joins TRBV2 to TRBJ1-1; TRBD1 aligns across 9 bases. The CDR3 consists of 14 residues. V lost 3 bases to trimming and J lost 2 bases; unmatched junction nucleotides: 1. Looked up from germline, CDR1 is SNHLY and CDR2 is FYNNEI. CDR3: CASSEDRGNTEAFF. The CDR3 nucleotides are TGTGCCAGCAGTGAGGACAGGGGTAACACTGAAGCTTTCTTT.

The rearrangement uses TRBV27 and TRBJ1-1; D is uncertain. The V gene lost 7 bases and the J gene lost 8 bases, with 17 bases spanning the gap. Germline lookup yields CDR1 MNHEY and CDR2 SMNVEV (reference sequence). The CDR3 is 13 amino acids. In nucleotides, the CDR3 is TGTGCCAGCACCCTCCGGTTGGGCGGGGAAGCTTTCTTT. Translating gives CASTLRLGGEAFF.